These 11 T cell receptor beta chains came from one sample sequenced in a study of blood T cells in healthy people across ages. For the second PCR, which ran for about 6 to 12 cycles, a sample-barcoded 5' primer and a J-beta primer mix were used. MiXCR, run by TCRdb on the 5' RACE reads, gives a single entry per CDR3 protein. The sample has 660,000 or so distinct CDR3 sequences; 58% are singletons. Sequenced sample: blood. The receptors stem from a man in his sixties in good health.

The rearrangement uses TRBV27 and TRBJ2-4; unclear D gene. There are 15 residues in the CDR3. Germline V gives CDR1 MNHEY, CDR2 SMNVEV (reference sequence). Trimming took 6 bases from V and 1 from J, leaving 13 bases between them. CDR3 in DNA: TGTGCCAGCAGCGACATCACCGGGGCCAAAAACATTCAGTACTTC. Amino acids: CASSDITGAKNIQYF.

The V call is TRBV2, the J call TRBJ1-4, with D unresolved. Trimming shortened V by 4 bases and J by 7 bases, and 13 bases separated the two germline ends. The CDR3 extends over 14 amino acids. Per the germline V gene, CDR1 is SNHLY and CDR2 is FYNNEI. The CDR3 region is CASSGRVIGEKLFF. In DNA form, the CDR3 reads TGTGCCAGCAGTGGTAGGGTTATCGGTGAAAAACTGTTTTTT.

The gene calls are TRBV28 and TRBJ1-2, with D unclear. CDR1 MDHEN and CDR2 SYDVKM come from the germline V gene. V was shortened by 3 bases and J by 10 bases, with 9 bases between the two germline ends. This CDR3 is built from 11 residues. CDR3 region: CASSFGRAYTF. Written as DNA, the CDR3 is TGTGCCAGCAGTTTTGGCCGGGCCTACACCTTC.

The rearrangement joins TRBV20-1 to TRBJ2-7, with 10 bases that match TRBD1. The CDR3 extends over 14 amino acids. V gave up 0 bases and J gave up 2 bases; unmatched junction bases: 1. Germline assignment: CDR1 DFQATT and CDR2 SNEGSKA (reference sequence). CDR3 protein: CSARDGTGAYEQYF. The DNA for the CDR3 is TGCAGTGCTAGAGATGGGACAGGGGCCTACGAGCAGTACTTC.

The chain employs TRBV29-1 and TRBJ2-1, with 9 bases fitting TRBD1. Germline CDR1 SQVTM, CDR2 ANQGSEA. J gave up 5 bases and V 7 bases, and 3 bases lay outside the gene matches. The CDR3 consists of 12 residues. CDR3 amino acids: CSAGQGNNEQFF. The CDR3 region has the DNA TGCAGCGCTGGACAGGGGAACAATGAGCAGTTCTTC.

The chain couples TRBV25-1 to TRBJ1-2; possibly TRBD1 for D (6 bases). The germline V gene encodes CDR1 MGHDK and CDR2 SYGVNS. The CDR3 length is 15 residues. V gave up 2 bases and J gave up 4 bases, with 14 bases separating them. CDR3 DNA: TGTGCCAGCAGTGAACGGGCAGGGGTGATCTATGGCTACACCTTC. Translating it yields CASSERAGVIYGYTF.

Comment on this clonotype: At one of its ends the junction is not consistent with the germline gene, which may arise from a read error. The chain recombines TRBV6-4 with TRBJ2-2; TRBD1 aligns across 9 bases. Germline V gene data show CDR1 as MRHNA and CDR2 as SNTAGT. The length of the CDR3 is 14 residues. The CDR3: CARSGTGTNGELFF. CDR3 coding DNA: TGTGCCAGAAGTGGGACAGGGACGAACGGGGAGCTGTTTTTT.

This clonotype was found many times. CDR3: CASSGLAGNEQFF. CDR3 bases: TGCGCCAGCTCGGGACTAGCGGGTAATGAGCAGTTCTTC. The rearrangement uses TRBV5-1 and TRBJ2-1; the match to TRBD2 covers 12 bases. The V segment lost 7 bases and the J segment 7 bases; nucleotides outside the gene matches: 3. Germline-derived CDR1 and CDR2 are SGHRS and YFSETQ. There are 13 residues in the CDR3.

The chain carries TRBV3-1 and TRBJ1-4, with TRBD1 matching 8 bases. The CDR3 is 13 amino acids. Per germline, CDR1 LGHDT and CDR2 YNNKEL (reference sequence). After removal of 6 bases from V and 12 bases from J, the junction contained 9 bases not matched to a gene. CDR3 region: CASSPPDRAELFF. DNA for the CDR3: TGTGCCAGCAGTCCCCCGGACAGGGCCGAACTGTTTTTT.

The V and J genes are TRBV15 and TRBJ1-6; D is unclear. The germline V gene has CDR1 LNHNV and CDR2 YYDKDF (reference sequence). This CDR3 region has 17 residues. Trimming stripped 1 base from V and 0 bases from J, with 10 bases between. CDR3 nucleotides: TGTGCCACCAGCAGAGGGGGAGGGATCTCCTATAATTCACCCCTCCACTTT. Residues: CATSRGGGISYNSPLHF.

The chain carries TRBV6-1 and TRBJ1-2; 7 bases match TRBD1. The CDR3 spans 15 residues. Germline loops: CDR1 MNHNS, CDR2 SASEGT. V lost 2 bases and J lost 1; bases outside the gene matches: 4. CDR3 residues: CASSERDRLNYGYTF. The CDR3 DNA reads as TGTGCCAGCAGTGAAAGGGACAGACTTAACTATGGCTACACCTTC.